The 7 T cell receptor beta chains given below trace back to one sample, sequenced in a study of blood T cell repertoires in COVID-19 (dated by TCRdb to about 2020). The library was made by the immunoSEQ multiplex PCR assay. TCRdb holds this immuneACCESS table with in-frame rearrangements only. Some clones are missing; in checked studies, unresolved V genes explain under half, and the rest has no known cause. This sample gives some 140,000 clones in total; 60% to 85% of them show up just once. The top ten hold roughly 1.8% of the sample. The sequencing sample was made of peripheral blood. These receptors came from a man older than 75 with acute or convalescent COVID-19.

The chain is built from TRBV6-5 and TRBJ1-2; D not certain. Germline lookup yields CDR1 MNHEY and CDR2 SVGAGI. The CDR3 has 13 amino acids. V was shortened by 0 bases and J by 5 bases, with 7 bases between the two germline ends. This CDR3 reads CASSYSRGYGYTF. Written as DNA, the CDR3 is TGTGCCAGCAGTTACTCGCGAGGGTATGGCTACACCTTC.

The DNA of the CDR3 is TGTGCCAGCAGTGAGGGGGCGTGGGGGACTGAAGCTTTCTTT. It specifies CASSEGAWGTEAFF. This chain connects TRBV2 to TRBJ1-1; D is perhaps TRBD1 (6 bases). The CDR3 length is 14 residues. In germline, CDR1 is SNHLY, CDR2 FYNNEI. V lost 3 bases to trimming and J lost 5 bases, with 13 bases between them.

This sequence joins TRBV30 and TRBJ2-2; D ambiguous. This CDR3 region has 15 residues. V dropped 3 bases and J dropped 0 bases, with 11 bases sitting between them. Per germline, CDR1 GTSNPN and CDR2 SVGIG (reference sequence). In DNA form, the CDR3 reads TGTGCCTGGAGATCCGGTCCTACGAACACCGGGGAGCTGTTTTTT. Its translation is CAWRSGPTNTGELFF.

The chain's CDR3 is CASSPRGAFTGELFF. The CDR3 DNA is TGTGCCAGCAGCCCCAGGGGCGCATTCACCGGGGAGCTGTTTTTT. The rearrangement joins TRBV11-3 to TRBJ2-2; D perhaps matches TRBD1 (6 bases). The CDR3 consists of 15 residues. The germline V and J ends were trimmed by 5 bases and 4 bases, with 14 bases remaining between them. Per the germline V gene, CDR1 is SGHNT and CDR2 is YENEEA.

The chain recombines TRBV28 with TRBJ1-1; no firm D call. This CDR3 contains 15 residues. Germline CDR1 MDHEN, CDR2 SYDVKM. The V and J ends lost 3 bases and 5 bases respectively, with 16 bases between them. The CDR3 bases are TGTGCCAGCAGTTTGTTGGCACCCCCGGGGACTGAAGCTTTCTTT. This encodes CASSLLAPPGTEAFF. The full variable domain, its missing parts supplied by reference TRBV28 and TRBJ1-1, is DVKVTQSSRYLVKRTGEKVFLECVQDMDHENMFWYRQDPGLGLRLIYFSYDVKMKEKGDIPEGYSVSREKKERFSLILESASTNQTSMYLCASSLLAPPGTEAFFGQGTRLTVV.

V is TRBV10-3 and J is TRBJ1-3, with no clear D. This CDR3 contains 12 residues. Trimming removed 4 bases from V and 11 bases from J, with 12 bases in between. Germline CDR1 ENHRY, CDR2 SYGVKD. The CDR3 protein is CAISVSDAAIYF. In DNA, the CDR3 is TGTGCCATCAGTGTGTCAGACGCGGCCATATATTTT.

The rearrangement uses TRBV7-8 and TRBJ2-7; D is perhaps TRBD2 (6 bases). Trimming removed 1 base from V and 5 bases from J, with 18 bases in between. The CDR3 sequence is 16 residues long. Germline V gives CDR1 SGHVS, CDR2 FQNEAQ. This CDR3 reads CASSLDSEGRGNEQYV. CDR3 sequence (DNA): TGTGCCAGCAGCTTAGATTCGGAGGGCAGAGGGAACGAGCAGTACGTC.